This TCR beta chain was sequenced in a study of CD8 T cells in Susac syndrome. Reverse transcription of 0.5 to 1 ug RNA used random hexamers. TCRdb processed the immunoSEQ multiplex PCR reads anew with MiXCR; each CDR3 protein has one entry. Among roughly 120,000 distinct CDR3 sequences listed, 90% to 95% were seen once. Germline CDR1 is MGHRA and CDR2 is YSYEKL. Trimming took off 1 base at V and 1 base at J, with 14 bases between the two ends. The CDR3 runs to 17 residues. The source is a human donor in good health. The specimen sequenced was CD4+ T cells from PBMCs. The rearrangement links TRBV4-1 to TRBJ2-1; TRBD2 is a possible D gene (6 bases). In DNA form, the CDR3 reads TGCGCCAGCAGCCAAGTATCAGCGGGCCTATCCTACAATGAGCAGTTCTTC. Protein sequence: CASSQVSAGLSYNEQFF.